One and the same sample provided the 5 T cell receptor beta chains below, sequenced in a study of cytomegalovirus exposure and HLA in healthy donors. The primer mix had 60 Vbeta and 13 Jbeta primers. Only in-frame clones appear in the TCRdb table, and some are missing; sequencing was by immunoSEQ multiplex PCR. The sample lists 200,000 or so clones, 76% occurring once. The specimen was PBMCs. The receptors here all came from a man between 18 and 35 years old in good health and CMV-seronegative.

This clone occurred once. The chain links TRBV11-2 to TRBJ2-1; possible D gene TRBD1, 6 bases. Germline V gene sequence: CDR1 SGHAT, CDR2 FQNNGV. Trimming pared 4 bases from V and 6 bases from J, leaving 16 bases between. This CDR3 is 15 amino acids long. The CDR3 bases are TGTGCCAGCAGCTCGGTTGGGGGCCGGGGCAATGAGCAGTTCTTC. Protein: CASSSVGGRGNEQFF.

This clone was observed a few times. The J gene is TRBJ2-3, the V gene TRBV15, with a possible D match to TRBD2 (5 bases). Per germline, CDR1 LNHNV and CDR2 YYDKDF (reference sequence). The CDR3 sequence is 14 residues long. Trimming left V 0 bases short and J 3 bases short, with 7 bases between. The CDR3 spells CATSRDRGTDTQYF. CDR3 sequence (DNA): TGTGCCACCAGCAGAGATCGGGGAACAGATACGCAGTATTTT.

This sequence joins TRBV4-1 and TRBJ2-7; D is possibly TRBD1 (6 bases). V dropped 4 bases and J dropped 1 base, with 20 bases sitting between them. Germline V gene data show CDR1 as MGHRA and CDR2 as YSYEKL. The CDR3 has 17 amino acids. The CDR3 sequence: CASSPRTFRDTSYEQYF. Here the CDR3 DNA reads TGCGCCAGCAGCCCGCGCACTTTCCGGGACACTTCCTACGAGCAGTACTTC.

This chain uses TRBV28 with TRBJ1-5; D is possibly TRBD1 (5 bases). CDR3 size: 13 residues. Deletions cut 6 bases from V and 9 bases from J, with 15 bases between. Germline loops: CDR1 MDHEN, CDR2 SYDVKM. CDR3: CASRGDGSRPQHF. The CDR3 DNA is TGTGCCAGCAGAGGGGACGGGAGTAGGCCCCAGCATTTT.

The chain uses TRBV5-1 and TRBJ1-1; 8 positions match TRBD1. The trim removed 2 bases at V and 4 bases at J, leaving 7 bases unmatched. The germline V gene has CDR1 SGHRS and CDR2 YFSETQ. The CDR3 length is 15 residues. CDR3 DNA: TGCGCCAGCAGCTTTCAGGGGGCGGCGGTCACTGAAGCTTTCTTT. This translates into CASSFQGAAVTEAFF. The complete variable domain, with remaining parts taken from reference TRBV5-1 and TRBJ1-1, reads KAGVTQTPRYLIKTRGQQVTLSCSPISGHRSVSWYQQTPGQGLQFLFEYFSETQRNKGNFPGRFSGRQFSNSRSEMNVSTLELGDSALYLCASSFQGAAVTEAFFGQGTRLTVV.